This TCR beta chain derives from a study of shared clonotypes between healthy human individuals. Investigators divided CD4+ cells into CD45RA+ naive and CD45RA-negative memory subsets. V shed 6 bases and J shed 10 bases, with 12 bases lying between them. Germline V lookup: CDR1 DFQATT, CDR2 SNEGSKA (reference sequence). This CDR3 has 11 residues. TCRdb keeps only in-frame clones here, not all; method: immunoSEQ multiplex PCR. This sample has roughly 1,000,000 clones, with 75% to 80% found just once. The sequence came from a man in his late teens or twenties in good health. Some clones in this sample may be carry-over from other donors' samples. The chain has TRBV20-1 and TRBJ1-4, with D uncertain. The sequenced sample was memory CD4+ T cells from PBMCs. Described subset: CD45RA-negative fraction. The CDR3 nucleotides are TGCAGTGCGGCGGCAATGTCAAAACTGTTTTTT. As protein: CSAAAMSKLFF.